A selection of T cell receptor beta chains follows, all from one sample in a study of blood T cell repertoires in COVID-19. TCRdb's copy holds only in-frame clones and misses some; the assay was immunoSEQ multiplex PCR. The sample lists approximately 200,000 clones, 80% to 90% seen once, with 12% in the top ten. Sequenced: peripheral blood. These receptor sequences come from a woman older than 75 with COVID-19, enrolled during active disease. The CDR3 runs from the conserved cysteine through the conserved F or W. A D gene is named only where the DNA matches it firmly. The size entry is marked missing in some rows and otherwise reads once, few, many or a size class.

J	D	V	size	DNA	CDR3
TRBJ2-5	NA	TRBV5-5	once	TGTGCCAGCAGCTTGCTCAGGGGGGAAGAGACCCAGTACTTC	CASSLLRGEETQYF
TRBJ1-1	NA	TRBV2	NA	TGTGCCAGCAGGGAAAGGGCGGGTCTGAGGACTGAAGCTTTCTTT	CASRERAGLRTEAFF
TRBJ2-3	TRBD1	TRBV6-1	NA	TGTGCCAGCAGTGAGGGACAGGGAACAGATACGCAGTATTTT	CASSEGQGTDTQYF
TRBJ1-1	NA	TRBV5-1	NA	TGCGCCAGCAGCTTGGACCAGGTAGGAGCTTTCTTT	CASSLDQVGAFF
TRBJ2-5	NA	TRBV6-5	NA	TGTGCCAGCAGTTGGCAGGGGTCGGAGACCCAGTACTTC	CASSWQGSETQYF
TRBJ1-2	TRBD1	TRBV9	once	TGTGCCAGCAGCTCTCTGACAGGGGGTTTTGGCTACACCTTC	CASSSLTGGFGYTF
TRBJ2-3	NA	TRBV2	many	TGTGCCAGCAGTGAAGCGCAAGGGGCTACGCAGTATTTT	CASSEAQGATQYF
TRBJ2-5	NA	TRBV18	NA	TGTGCCAGCTCACCTGGGACTCAAGAGACCCAGTACTTC	CASSPGTQETQYF
TRBJ2-7	NA	TRBV6-4	NA	TGTGCCAGCAGTGACTCGGGGCGACCCTCCTACGAGCAGTACTTC	CASSDSGRPSYEQYF
TRBJ2-3	NA	TRBV11-2	NA	TGTGCCAGCAGCTTAGTGGGAGCCCCCACAGATACGCAGTATTTT	CASSLVGAPTDTQYF
TRBJ2-3	NA	TRBV7-9	few	TGTGCCAGCAGCTTAGCTCTAGCTACTAGCACAGATACGCAGTATTTT	CASSLALATSTDTQYF
TRBJ2-5	NA	TRBV24-1	NA	TGTGCCACCAGTTCTGGGGGGACGCTTCAAGAGACCCAGTACTTC	CATSSGGTLQETQYF
TRBJ2-7	TRBD2	TRBV5-6	NA	TGTGCCAGCAGCCCACTACTAGCGGGGGGCCTCTACGAGCAGTACTTC	CASSPLLAGGLYEQYF
TRBJ2-1	TRBD1	TRBV4-2	NA	TGTGCCAGCAGCCAAGAACAGGGGACGGACTACAATGAGCAGTTCTTC	CASSQEQGTDYNEQFF
TRBJ2-3	NA	TRBV3-1/TRBV3-2	NA	TGTGCCAGCAGCCAACCCCATGCGGGACCCACAGATACGCAGTATTTT	CASSQPHAGPTDTQYF
TRBJ2-2	TRBD1	TRBV5-1	few	TGCGCCAGCAGCTTTACAGGGGGGACCGGGGAGCTGTTTTTT	CASSFTGGTGELFF
TRBJ2-3	TRBD2	TRBV5-4	NA	TGTGCCAGCGGCAATATAGCGGGAGAGTCCCCAGATACGCAGTATTTT	CASGNIAGESPDTQYF
TRBJ1-1	NA	TRBV18	NA	TGTGCCAGCTCACCACAGACAGGTAACACTGAAGCTTTCTTT	CASSPQTGNTEAFF
TRBJ2-1	TRBD2	TRBV11-2	NA	TGTGCCAGCAGCCCCCGGTCGGGAGGGGACAATGAGCAGTTCTTC	CASSPRSGGDNEQFF
TRBJ2-7	TRBD2	TRBV29-1	few	TGCAGCGTTGGGGGCGGGGGCTCCTACGAGCAGTACTTC	CSVGGGGSYEQYF
TRBJ2-7	NA	TRBV5-4	NA	TGTGCCAGCAGCTTATTATCCCAGGGGATATACGAGCAGTACTTC	CASSLLSQGIYEQYF
TRBJ2-3	NA	TRBV3-1/TRBV3-2	NA	TGTGCCAGCAGCCAACCGGTTTCAGATACGCAGTATTTT	CASSQPVSDTQYF
TRBJ1-2	TRBD1	TRBV10-3	once	TGTGCCATCAGTGGGAGGACAGGTTCCAACTATGGCTACACCTTC	CAISGRTGSNYGYTF
TRBJ2-3	NA	TRBV6-2/TRBV6-3	NA	TGTGCCAGCAGTTACGGACCCGATATGACAGCAGATACGCAGTATTTT	CASSYGPDMTADTQYF
TRBJ1-6	NA	TRBV7-6	NA	TGTGCCAGCAGCTTAGAAGGGGGTGGAAATTCACCCCTCCACTTT	CASSLEGGGNSPLHF
TRBJ2-2	NA	TRBV30	NA	TGTGCCTGGAGACTATCGTACACCGGGGAGCTGTTTTTT	CAWRLSYTGELFF
TRBJ1-2	TRBD1	TRBV11-2	once	TGTGCCAGCAGCCGGGACAGGTCTAACTATGGCTACACCTTC	CASSRDRSNYGYTF
TRBJ1-2	NA	TRBV14	NA	TGTGCCAGCAGCCAAGAATATTCTGGCTACACCTTC	CASSQEYSGYTF
TRBJ2-6	NA	TRBV21-1	NA	TGTGCCAGCAGCAAACGACAGGGTTCGGCTGGGGCCAACGTCCTGACTTTC	CASSKRQGSAGANVLTF
TRBJ2-5	TRBD1	TRBV29-1	NA	TGCAGCGTTCGGACAGGGGAAGAGACCCAGTACTTC	CSVRTGEETQYF
TRBJ1-2	TRBD1	TRBV19	NA	TGTGCCAGTACCTCCCCCCGACAGGGGGCAAACTATGGCTACACCTTC	CASTSPRQGANYGYTF
TRBJ1-3	TRBD1	TRBV28	NA	TGTGCCAGCAGTCCGACAGGGGGTGGAAACACCATATATTTT	CASSPTGGGNTIYF
TRBJ2-3	NA	TRBV27	NA	TGTGCCAGCAGTTTAAGAGAAAACACAGATACGCAGTATTTT	CASSLRENTDTQYF
TRBJ1-5	TRBD1	TRBV27	NA	TGTGCCAGCAGCGGGACAGGGTCCCAGCCCCAGCATTTT	CASSGTGSQPQHF
TRBJ1-2	NA	TRBV7-9	NA	TGTGCCAGCAGCGTACAGGAGAGTTCCTATGGCTACACCTTC	CASSVQESSYGYTF
TRBJ2-7	NA	TRBV6-5	NA	TGTGCCAGCAGTTACTCGAGGGCGGGGGCCACCTACGAGCAGTACTTC	CASSYSRAGATYEQYF